This T cell receptor beta chain derives from a study of blood T cells in healthy people across ages. In its sample, this clonotype was seen a few times. V lost 5 bases, J lost 6 bases, and 4 bases stayed unmatched. This CDR3 region has 15 residues. Germline CDR1 reads SGHTA; CDR2 reads FQGTGA. Primers used in a second PCR of about 7 to 12 cycles were a sample-barcoded 5' primer and a J-beta primer mix. TCRdb recomputed calls from the 5' RACE reads with MiXCR, one row per CDR3 protein. Among about 730,000 distinct CDR3 sequences listed, roughly two fifths were seen once. Sequences were obtained from blood. The chain joins TRBV7-3 to TRBJ1-4; the match to TRBD1 covers 12 bases. The origin of this receptor is an older woman in good health. The CDR3 loop reads CASSPGTGGDEKLFF. CDR3 sequence (DNA): TGTGCCAGCAGCCCCGGGACAGGGGGCGATGAAAAACTGTTTTTT.